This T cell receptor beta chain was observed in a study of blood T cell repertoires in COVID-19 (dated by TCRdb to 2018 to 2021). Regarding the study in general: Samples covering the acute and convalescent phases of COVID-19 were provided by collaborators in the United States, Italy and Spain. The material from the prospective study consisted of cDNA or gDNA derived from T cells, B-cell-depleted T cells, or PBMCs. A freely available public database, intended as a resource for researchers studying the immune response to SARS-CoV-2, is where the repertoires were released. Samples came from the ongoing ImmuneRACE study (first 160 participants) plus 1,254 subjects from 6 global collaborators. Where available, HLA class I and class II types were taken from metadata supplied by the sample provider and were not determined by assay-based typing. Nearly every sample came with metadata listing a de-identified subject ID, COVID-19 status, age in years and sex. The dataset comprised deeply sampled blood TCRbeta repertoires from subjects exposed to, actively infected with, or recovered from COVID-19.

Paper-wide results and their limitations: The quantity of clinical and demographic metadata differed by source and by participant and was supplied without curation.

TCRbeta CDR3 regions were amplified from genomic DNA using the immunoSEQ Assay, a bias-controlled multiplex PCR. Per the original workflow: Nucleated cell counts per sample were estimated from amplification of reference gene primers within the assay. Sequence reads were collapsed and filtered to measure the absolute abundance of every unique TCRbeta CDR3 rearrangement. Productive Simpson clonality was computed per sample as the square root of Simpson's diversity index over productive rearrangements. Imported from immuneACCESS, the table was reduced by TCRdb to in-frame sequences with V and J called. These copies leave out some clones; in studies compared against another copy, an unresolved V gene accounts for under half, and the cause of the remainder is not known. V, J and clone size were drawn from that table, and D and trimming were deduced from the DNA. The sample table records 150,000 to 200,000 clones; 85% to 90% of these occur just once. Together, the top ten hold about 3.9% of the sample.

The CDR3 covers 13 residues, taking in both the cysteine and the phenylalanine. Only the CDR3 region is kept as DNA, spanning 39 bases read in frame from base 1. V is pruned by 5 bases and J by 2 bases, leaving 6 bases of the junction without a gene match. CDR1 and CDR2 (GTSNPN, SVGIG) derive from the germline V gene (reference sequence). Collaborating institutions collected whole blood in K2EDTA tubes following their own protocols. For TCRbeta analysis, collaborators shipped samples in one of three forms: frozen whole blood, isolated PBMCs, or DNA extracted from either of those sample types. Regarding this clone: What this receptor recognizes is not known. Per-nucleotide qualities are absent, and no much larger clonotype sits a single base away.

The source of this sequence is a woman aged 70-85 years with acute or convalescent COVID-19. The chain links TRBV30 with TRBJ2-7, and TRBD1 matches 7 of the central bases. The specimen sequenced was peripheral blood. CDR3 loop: CAWASGTAYEQYF. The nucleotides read TGTGCCTGGGCTTCCGGGACAGCCTACGAGCAGTACTTC.